This TCR beta chain was sequenced for a study of T cell changes during pregnancy in multiple sclerosis. Clones were sequenced by immunoSEQ multiplex PCR, and TCRdb holds only the in-frame ones, with some missing. The top ten clones hold about 1.7% of a sample with fewer than 90,000 clones, about 93% of them seen once. Germline V gives CDR1 SGHRS, CDR2 YFSETQ. This CDR3 contains 15 residues. Trimming removed 4 bases from V and 4 bases from J, with 16 bases in between. The clonotype was recovered from a female donor in good health, enrolled as a control in a pregnancy study. Sequences were derived from peripheral blood, sampled after pregnancy. V is TRBV5-1 and J is TRBJ2-3, with D tentatively TRBD1 (7 bases). CDR3: CASSHGQEGADTQYF. DNA of the CDR3: TGCGCCAGCAGCCACGGACAGGAGGGGGCAGATACGCAGTATTTT.